The 28 T cell receptor beta chains in this list originate from one sample, sequenced in a study of OX40 agonist ivuxolimab in advanced cancers. The data were produced by immunoSEQ multiplex PCR, yet TCRdb's version contains in-frame clones alone and is incomplete. The sample includes about 15,000 clones, about 81% of them seen just once. Specimen: CD4+ or CD8+ T cells sorted from blood, collected in a trial of the OX40 agonist ivuxolimab. The receptors derive from an adult with an advanced solid tumor such as melanoma, head and neck, liver or kidney cancer.

V gene TRBV19 combines with J gene TRBJ1-4, with D possibly being TRBD1 (5 bases). This CDR3 contains 16 residues. V was pared by 2 bases and J by 10 bases, with 20 bases between. CDR1 LNHDA and CDR2 SQIVND come from the germline V gene (reference sequence). The CDR3 DNA reads TGTGCCAGTAGTATAAAGGGTGTAGCATGGGGCGGAAAACTGTTTTTT. It encodes CASSIKGVAWGGKLFF.

In nucleotides, the CDR3 is TGTGCCAGTAGTCAGGCAGGGGAATCCTACGAGCAGTACTTC. It translates to CASSQAGESYEQYF. V usage is TRBV19 and J usage is TRBJ2-7, with D tentatively TRBD1 (6 bases). V was pared by 5 bases and J by 1 base, with 12 bases between. Germline V gives CDR1 LNHDA, CDR2 SQIVND (reference sequence). The CDR3 length is 14 residues.

The chain is built from TRBV4-1 and TRBJ2-7; D is unresolved. V lost 4 bases and J lost 1, with 11 bases in between. The CDR3 covers 14 residues. Germline lookup yields CDR1 MGHRA and CDR2 YSYEKL. CDR3 DNA sequence: TGCGCCAGCAGCCCTGGACCTAGATCCTACGAGCAGTACTTC. It specifies CASSPGPRSYEQYF.

CDR3 in amino acids: CASTLGTEAFF. As DNA, the CDR3 is TGTGCCAGTACCCTAGGGACTGAAGCTTTCTTT. J is TRBJ1-1 and V is TRBV19; no clear D. The CDR3 consists of 11 residues. The ends were cut back, 7 bases at V and 5 bases at J, with 8 bases in the middle. The germline CDR1 and CDR2 sequences are LNHDA and SQIVND (reference sequence).

This clone was recorded only once. The chain is built from TRBV27 and TRBJ2-7; D ambiguous. V lost 3 bases, J lost 6 bases, and 12 bases lay in between. Germline V lookup: CDR1 MNHEY, CDR2 SMNVEV (reference sequence). The CDR3 contains 13 residues. The CDR3 region has the DNA TGTGCCAGCAGTTTTTCCCCAATAAGCGAGCAGTACTTC. The encoded protein is CASSFSPISEQYF.

The J gene is TRBJ2-7, the V gene TRBV7-8; 7 positions match TRBD1. CDR1 and CDR2 (germline): SGHVS, FQNEAQ. The V gene end was trimmed by 5 bases and the J gene end by 0 bases; junction bases not matched to a gene: 7. CDR3 size: 15 residues. The CDR3, as DNA: TGTGCCAGCAGCCTAGGACAGGAGTTCTCCTACGAGCAGTACTTC. Amino acids: CASSLGQEFSYEQYF.

The gene calls are TRBV11-2 and TRBJ1-1; D possibly corresponds to TRBD1 (5 bases). The CDR3 loop spans 14 amino acids. V was cut by 1 base and J by 9 bases, with 15 bases left in between. Germline V gene lookup returns CDR1 SGHAT and CDR2 FQNNGV. The CDR3 here is CASSLAGVWSKAFF. The CDR3 DNA is TGTGCCAGCAGCTTAGCGGGGGTTTGGAGTAAAGCTTTCTTT.

The chain uses TRBV27 and TRBJ1-1, with D maybe TRBD1 (5 bases). Germline V gene lookup returns CDR1 MNHEY and CDR2 SMNVEV (reference sequence). V dropped 11 bases and J dropped 5 bases, with 21 bases sitting between them. CDR3 length equals 14 residues. The CDR3 region is CASKHLQESTEAFF. The CDR3, as DNA: TGTGCCTCCAAGCACCTACAGGAGTCAACTGAAGCTTTCTTT.

V gene TRBV29-1 combines with J gene TRBJ2-2; D is possibly TRBD2 (6 bases). V lost 6 bases and J lost 4, with 21 bases in between. CDR3 length: 16 amino acids. Germline CDR1 reads SQVTM; CDR2 reads ANQGSEA. CDR3 in DNA: TGCAGCGTGGGGGTCGGAGGGCGGGGTTTCACCGGGGAGCTGTTTTTT. Its translation is CSVGVGGRGFTGELFF.

On this clone: A junction end diverges from the germline sequence, so it may reflect a read error. This chain uses TRBV6-4 with TRBJ2-2; no reliable D call. Per the germline V gene, CDR1 is MRHNA and CDR2 is SNTAGT. This CDR3 spans 15 amino acids. The CDR3 sequence: CASSLESGNAGELFF. The CDR3 nucleotides are TGTGCCAGCAGTTTGGAGTCTGGGAACGCCGGGGAGCTGTTTTTT.

The chain recombines TRBV29-1 with TRBJ1-4, with D unresolved. Germline-derived CDR1 and CDR2 are SQVTM and ANQGSEA. CDR3 length equals 10 residues. Trimming took off 7 bases at V and 6 bases at J, with 6 bases between the two ends. The CDR3 loop reads CSGMDEKLFF. The CDR3 nucleotides read TGCAGCGGCATGGATGAAAAACTGTTTTTT.

CDR3 nucleotides: TGTGCCAGCACACCGGGACTAGCGGGAGTCCAAGAGACCCAGTACTTC. Translated: CASTPGLAGVQETQYF. The chain carries TRBV2 and TRBJ2-5, with 14 bases identical to TRBD2. This CDR3 comprises 16 residues. CDR1 and CDR2 from the germline V gene are SNHLY and FYNNEI. Trimming at V came to 7 bases and at J to 1 base, leaving 5 bases not matched to a gene.

The chain carries TRBV27 and TRBJ2-1; 11 bases agree with TRBD1. V lost 2 bases, J lost 9 bases, and 6 bases stayed unmatched. Germline V CDR1 and CDR2: MNHEY, SMNVEV (reference sequence). CDR3 length equals 15 residues. The CDR3 DNA sequence: TGTGCCAGCAGTTTACCGGACAGGGGGCGCGGTGAGCAGTTCTTC. Its protein is CASSLPDRGRGEQFF.

The chain combines TRBV29-1 with TRBJ2-3, with D perhaps matching TRBD1 or TRBD2 (5 bases each). Germline V lookup: CDR1 SQVTM, CDR2 ANQGSEA. V shed 6 bases and J shed 0 bases, with 13 bases lying between them. The CDR3 runs 14 residues. CDR3 loop: CSVHGTFSTDTQYF. CDR3 nucleotides: TGCAGCGTGCACGGGACGTTCAGCACAGATACGCAGTATTTT.

The chain couples TRBV11-2 to TRBJ2-1, with D possibly TRBD2 on 5 matching bases. Per germline, CDR1 SGHAT and CDR2 FQNNGV. CDR3 size: 12 residues. V was trimmed by 4 bases and J by 7 bases, leaving 8 bases between them. CDR3 sequence: CASSSSGNEQFF. As DNA, the CDR3 is TGTGCCAGCAGCTCTTCGGGGAATGAGCAGTTCTTC.

This clone is a singleton in its sample. This chain joins TRBV10-3 and TRBJ2-1; D might be TRBD2 (5 bases). Between the trimmed V and J ends, which lost 3 bases and 4 bases, there was a span of 16 bases. CDR3 size: 16 residues. Germline CDR1 and CDR2: ENHRY and SYGVKD. The CDR3 DNA reads as TGTGCCATCAGTGAAGGCGGCGGGCCGTCTTACAATGAGCAGTTCTTC. This translates into CAISEGGGPSYNEQFF.

The chain carries TRBV10-3 and TRBJ1-1; TRBD1 is a possible D gene (6 bases). Per germline, CDR1 ENHRY and CDR2 SYGVKD. Trimming took 10 bases from V and 4 from J, leaving 10 bases between them. There are 11 residues in the CDR3. The CDR3 DNA reads as TGTGCCACCGGGACAAGCACTGAAGCTTTCTTT. Its protein is CATGTSTEAFF.

The rearrangement links TRBV4-2 to TRBJ2-7; 7 bases are a match to TRBD1. J lost 0 bases, V lost 0 bases, and 5 bases had no gene match. The germline V gene encodes CDR1 LGHNA and CDR2 YNFKEQ. The CDR3 extends over 16 amino acids. The CDR3 loop is CASSQEGTAPSYEQYF. Here the CDR3 DNA reads TGTGCCAGCAGCCAAGAAGGGACAGCTCCCTCCTACGAGCAGTACTTC.

V gene TRBV6-4 combines with J gene TRBJ2-3; no clear D gene. The length of the CDR3 is 14 residues. Germline values: CDR1 MRHNA, CDR2 SNTAGT. V was shortened by 3 bases and J by 1 base, with 8 bases between the two germline ends. This CDR3 reads CASSESSGTDTQYF. In DNA form, the CDR3 reads TGTGCCAGCAGTGAAAGCTCGGGCACAGATACGCAGTATTTT.

V gene TRBV19 combines with J gene TRBJ2-7, with D uncertain. The germline CDR1 and CDR2 sequences are LNHDA and SQIVND (reference sequence). V lost 5 bases to trimming and J lost 4 bases, with 9 bases between them. The CDR3 has 12 residues. The CDR3 DNA reads as TGTGCCAGTAGTTTTCCGGGTTACGAGCAGTACTTC. Encoded protein: CASSFPGYEQYF.

V usage is TRBV11-2 and J usage is TRBJ2-3, with 10 positions matching TRBD2. V dropped 4 bases and J dropped 4; count of bases not matched to a gene: 17. The CDR3 covers 19 residues. Germline lookup yields CDR1 SGHAT and CDR2 FQNNGV. The CDR3 DNA reads as TGTGCCAGCAGCTACCTCAATGGAGAGCGGGAGGGCCTCCCAGATACGCAGTATTTT. Translating gives CASSYLNGEREGLPDTQYF.

The rearrangement joins TRBV19 to TRBJ1-5, with a possible D match to TRBD1 (6 bases). The CDR3 runs to 14 residues. Germline CDR1 is LNHDA and CDR2 is SQIVND (reference sequence). V lost 10 bases and J 1 base, leaving 14 bases between the germline ends. In DNA, the CDR3 is TGTGCCACCGACCTAGGGGGAAGCAATCAGCCCCAGCATTTT. Protein sequence: CATDLGGSNQPQHF.

The chain links TRBV7-3 to TRBJ1-1; D is uncertain. Germline loops: CDR1 SGHTA, CDR2 FQGTGA. This CDR3 is built from 13 residues. Trimming pared 4 bases from V and 4 bases from J, leaving 10 bases between. The CDR3 region is CASSSLAGTEAFF. The CDR3 DNA sequence: TGTGCCAGCAGCTCGCTCGCGGGCACTGAAGCTTTCTTT.

This clone is a singleton in its sample. CDR3 loop: CASSIRQQVASSYNEQFF. The CDR3 nucleotides are TGTGCCAGTAGTATTAGACAGCAGGTTGCGAGCTCCTACAATGAGCAGTTCTTC. The V gene is TRBV19, the J gene TRBJ2-1; TRBD1 is a possible D gene (5 bases). The CDR3 is 18 residues long. The V gene's germline CDR1 is LNHDA and CDR2 SQIVND (reference sequence). V lost 3 bases, J lost 0 bases, and 18 bases lay in between.

This clone is labeled medium-sized. The gene calls are TRBV19 and TRBJ2-2, with 9 bases that match TRBD1. The CDR3 covers 13 residues. J gave up 4 bases and V 9 bases, and 3 bases lay outside the gene matches. Per germline, CDR1 LNHDA and CDR2 SQIVND (reference sequence). The CDR3 region has the DNA TGTGCCAGCCAGACAGGGGGCACCGGGGAGCTGTTTTTT. Amino acid sequence: CASQTGGTGELFF.

J is TRBJ2-2 and V is TRBV19, with D possibly called TRBD1 or TRBD2 (6 bases each). Germline V CDR1 and CDR2: LNHDA, SQIVND (reference sequence). Trimming cost V 1 base and J 5 bases, with 11 bases left between them. The CDR3 covers 15 residues. CDR3 protein: CASSIAGGGTGELFF. The CDR3 DNA reads TGTGCCAGTAGTATAGCAGGAGGGGGAACCGGGGAGCTGTTTTTT.

The chain joins TRBV13 to TRBJ2-5; D remains ambiguous. The CDR3 is 11 residues long. In germline, CDR1 is PRHDT, CDR2 FYEKMQ (reference sequence). Deletions cut 0 bases from V and 8 bases from J, with 4 bases between. The CDR3 coding sequence is TGTGCCAGCAGCTTAGGGGTAACCCAGTACTTC. Translation gives CASSLGVTQYF.

V and J are TRBV29-1 and TRBJ2-1; D unresolved. V gave up 3 bases and J gave up 6 bases, with 9 bases separating them. The CDR3 has 12 amino acids. From germline, CDR1 is SQVTM and CDR2 ANQGSEA. The CDR3 loop is CSVESFRNEQFF. CDR3 in DNA: TGCAGCGTTGAGTCTTTCCGCAATGAGCAGTTCTTC.